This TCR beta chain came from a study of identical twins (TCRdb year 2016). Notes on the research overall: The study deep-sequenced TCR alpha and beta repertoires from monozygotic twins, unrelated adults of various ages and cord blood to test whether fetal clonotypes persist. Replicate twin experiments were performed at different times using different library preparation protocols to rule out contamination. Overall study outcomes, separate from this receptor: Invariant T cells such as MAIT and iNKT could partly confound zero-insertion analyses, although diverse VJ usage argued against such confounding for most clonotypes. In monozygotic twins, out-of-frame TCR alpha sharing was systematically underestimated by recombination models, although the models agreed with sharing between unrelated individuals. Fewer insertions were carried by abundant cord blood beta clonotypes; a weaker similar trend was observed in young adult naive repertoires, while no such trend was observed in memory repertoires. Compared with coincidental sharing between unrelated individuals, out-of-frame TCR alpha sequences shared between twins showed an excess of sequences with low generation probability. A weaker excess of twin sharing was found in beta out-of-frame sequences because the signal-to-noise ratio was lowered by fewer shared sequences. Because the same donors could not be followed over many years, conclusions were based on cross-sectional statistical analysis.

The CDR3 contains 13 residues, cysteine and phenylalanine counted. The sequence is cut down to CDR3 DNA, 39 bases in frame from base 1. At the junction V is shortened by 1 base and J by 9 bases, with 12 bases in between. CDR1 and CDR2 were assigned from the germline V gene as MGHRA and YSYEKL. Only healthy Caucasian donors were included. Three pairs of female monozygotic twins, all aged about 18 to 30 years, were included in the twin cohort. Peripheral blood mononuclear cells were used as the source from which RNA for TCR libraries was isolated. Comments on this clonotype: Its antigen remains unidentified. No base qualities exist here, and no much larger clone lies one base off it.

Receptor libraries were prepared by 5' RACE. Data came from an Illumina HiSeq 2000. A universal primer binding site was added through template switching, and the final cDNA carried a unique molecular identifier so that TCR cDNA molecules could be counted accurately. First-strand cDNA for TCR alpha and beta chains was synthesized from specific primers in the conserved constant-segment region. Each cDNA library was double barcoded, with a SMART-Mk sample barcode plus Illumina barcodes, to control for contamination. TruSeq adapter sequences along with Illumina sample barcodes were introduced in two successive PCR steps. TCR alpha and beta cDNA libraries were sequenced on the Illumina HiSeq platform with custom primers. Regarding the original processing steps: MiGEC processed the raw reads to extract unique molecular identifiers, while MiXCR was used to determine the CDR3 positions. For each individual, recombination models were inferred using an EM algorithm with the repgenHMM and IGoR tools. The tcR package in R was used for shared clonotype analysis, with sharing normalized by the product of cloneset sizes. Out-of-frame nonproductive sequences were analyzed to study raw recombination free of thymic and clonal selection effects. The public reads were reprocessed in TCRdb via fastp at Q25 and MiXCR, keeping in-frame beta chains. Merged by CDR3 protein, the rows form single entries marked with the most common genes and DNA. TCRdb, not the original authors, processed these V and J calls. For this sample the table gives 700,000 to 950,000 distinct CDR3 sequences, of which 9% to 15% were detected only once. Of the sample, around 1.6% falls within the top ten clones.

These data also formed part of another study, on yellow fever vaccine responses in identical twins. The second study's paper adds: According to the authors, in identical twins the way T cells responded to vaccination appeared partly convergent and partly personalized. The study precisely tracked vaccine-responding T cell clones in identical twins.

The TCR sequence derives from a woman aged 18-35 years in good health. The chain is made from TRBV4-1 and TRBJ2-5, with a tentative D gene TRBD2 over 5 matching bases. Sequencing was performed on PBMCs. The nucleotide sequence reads TGCGCCAGCAGCCAAGTCCGAGGGTTGGCCCAGTACTTC. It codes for CASSQVRGLAQYF.